Detailed here is one T cell receptor beta chain. Its antigen is not known. The data stem from a study of T cells in localized non-small cell lung cancer. V lost 6 bases, J lost 6 bases, and 21 bases lay in between. Germline assignment: CDR1 SNHLY and CDR2 FYNNEI. This CDR3 spans 16 amino acids. Sequencing used immunoSEQ multiplex PCR; TCRdb keeps in-frame clones, though not all of them. The repertoire includes some 15,000 clones, approximately 80% of them detected once, and 30% sits in the top ten. Study-wide results and caveats: Highest T cell clonality was seen in uninvolved adjacent lung, surpassing that measured in tumor.

The gene calls are TRBV2 and TRBJ1-5; TRBD1 is a possible D gene (5 bases). The clonotype comes from a male donor at least 60 years old with stage I lung adenocarcinoma. The sample here was peripheral blood, taken before any cancer treatment. The CDR3 here is CASREGGRGAGQPQHF. CDR3 nucleotides: TGTGCCAGCAGGGAGGGCGGAAGGGGCGCGGGTCAGCCCCAGCATTTT.